One and the same sample provided the 21 T cell receptor beta chains below, sequenced in a study of T cells in Graves' hyperthyroidism and ophthalmopathy (dated by TCRdb to about 2019). The method was multiplex PCR. The instrument given in TCRdb is Illumina HiSeq 2000. The TCR beta CDR3 regions were amplified from RNA transcripts. A first-round RT-PCR of the TCR CDR3 used the HTBI primer set with the Qiagen OneStep RT-PCR kit. The public reads were quality trimmed at Q25 with fastp and then assembled into clones with MiXCR by TCRdb, keeping productive beta chains. Each record represents a unique CDR3 protein, reported with the most common genes and DNA among its rows. In all, the sample holds 150,000 to 200,000 distinct CDR3 sequences, and about 18% of those were seen once. The ten largest account for about 31% of the sample. Sample: blood. The receptors stem from a woman aged 50 to 60 with Graves' hyperthyroidism.

This clonotype was counted at least ten times. The chain combines TRBV20-1 with TRBJ1-1, with a possible D match to TRBD1 (6 bases). The CDR3 runs to 14 residues. Germline CDR1 reads DFQATT; CDR2 reads SNEGSKA (reference sequence). Between the trimmed V and J ends, which lost 0 bases and 4 bases, there was a span of 12 bases. The CDR3 region has the DNA TGCAGTGCTAGAGATGGGGGGCGAGGCACTGAAGCTTTCTTT. This gives the protein CSARDGGRGTEAFF.

This rearrangement joins TRBV4-3 to TRBJ1-2; possibly TRBD1 for D (5 bases). This CDR3 has 13 residues. The V gene's germline CDR1 is LGHNA and CDR2 YSLEER. V lost 4 bases and J lost 6, with 12 bases in between. CDR3 coding DNA: TGCGCCAGCAGCCCTCAGGGTTTGGATGGCTACACCTTC. The encoded protein is CASSPQGLDGYTF.

This clonotype was recorded at least ten times. This chain uses TRBV6-4 with TRBJ1-1, with D unresolved. CDR1 is MRHNA, CDR2 SNTAGT, per germline. The CDR3 extends over 13 amino acids. Trimming left V 7 bases short and J 0 bases short, with 9 bases between. The CDR3 DNA reads as TGTGCCAGCAAGTCGGAGGTGAACACTGAAGCTTTCTTT. This encodes CASKSEVNTEAFF.

This clonotype has ten or more counts. The J gene is TRBJ1-2, the V gene TRBV12-3 or TRBV12-4; the D gene is possibly TRBD1 (5 bases). The V end was cut by 6 bases, the J end by 3 bases, with 17 bases between. CDR3 length: 15 amino acids. In DNA, the CDR3 is TGTGCCAGCAGCCCTGAAGGGCAGGGATACTATGGCTACACCTTC. The encoded protein is CASSPEGQGYYGYTF.

This clonotype was counted at least ten times. The V gene is TRBV11-1, the J gene TRBJ1-3; D is unclear. Looked up from germline, CDR1 is SGHAT and CDR2 is FQDESV (reference sequence). CDR3 length equals 15 residues. Trimming shortened V by 4 bases and J by 2 bases, and 12 bases separated the two germline ends. CDR3 DNA: TGTGCCAGCAGCTCGACCGGGTTCCCTGGAAACACCATATATTTT. It yields the protein CASSSTGFPGNTIYF.

This clonotype was detected ten times or more. The CDR3 DNA follows: TGCGCCAGCTCCCGGGACAAGGGTTTCTCTGAAGCTTTCTTT. Amino acid sequence: CASSRDKGFSEAFF. This chain joins TRBV5-1 and TRBJ1-1, with D possibly TRBD1 on 6 matching bases. From germline, CDR1 is SGHRS and CDR2 YFSETQ. V dropped 7 bases and J dropped 6 bases, with 19 bases sitting between them. The CDR3 length is 14 residues.

Within the sample, this clonotype is medium-sized (0.01 to 0.1%). The chain employs TRBV20-1 and TRBJ2-1; TRBD2 might be the D (5 bases). V lost 4 bases and J 4 bases, leaving 14 bases between the germline ends. Germline assignment: CDR1 DFQATT and CDR2 SNEGSKA (reference sequence). The CDR3 totals 14 residues. CDR3 sequence reads: CSAMQVSEYNEQFF. The CDR3 DNA reads TGCAGTGCTATGCAGGTTAGCGAGTACAATGAGCAGTTCTTC.

This clonotype was seen at least ten times. The chain joins TRBV6-1 to TRBJ2-3, with TRBD2 identical over 9 bases. Germline V CDR1 and CDR2: MNHNS, SASEGT. The CDR3 loop spans 16 amino acids. Losses at the gene ends were 5 bases for V and 2 bases for J; bases not matched to a gene: 8. The CDR3, as DNA: TGTGCCAGCAGTAGCAGCGGGGGGCGATACACAGATACGCAGTATTTT. This gives the protein CASSSSGGRYTDTQYF.

In nucleotides, the CDR3 is TGTGCCAGCAGTTTCCACGGGGAAGGGGACTGGGGCTACACCTTC. Its translation is CASSFHGEGDWGYTF. The rearrangement joins TRBV12-3 or TRBV12-4 to TRBJ1-2; possible D gene TRBD1, 5 bases. V dropped 3 bases and J dropped 8 bases, with 19 bases sitting between them. The CDR3 is 15 residues long.

The chain carries TRBV12-3 or TRBV12-4 and TRBJ1-1; D gene unclear. The V and J ends lost 0 bases and 4 bases respectively, with 12 bases between them. The CDR3 totals 15 residues. The CDR3 coding sequence is TGTGCCAGCAGTTTAGCGGGTTTGATTAGCACTGAAGCTTTCTTT. It encodes CASSLAGLISTEAFF.

This clonotype was observed many times. The chain links TRBV7-2 to TRBJ2-5; TRBD1 might be the D (7 bases). Trimming removed 3 bases at V and 4 bases at J, with 15 bases between. In germline, CDR1 is SGHTA, CDR2 FQGNSA. The CDR3 extends over 15 amino acids. Here the CDR3 DNA reads TGTGCCAGCAGCTTCAGGGGGGCCCTAGGAGAGACCCAGTACTTC. This sequence encodes CASSFRGALGETQYF.

The chain uses TRBV4-1 and TRBJ1-1; no reliable D call. The CDR3 sequence is 17 residues long. V lost 0 bases, J lost 1 base, and 15 bases lay in between. CDR1 and CDR2 from the germline V gene are MGHRA and YSYEKL. The chain's CDR3 is CASSQDPVGQQNTEAFF. In DNA, the CDR3 is TGCGCCAGCAGCCAAGACCCGGTCGGGCAGCAGAACACTGAAGCTTTCTTT.

In this sample, this clonotype turned up a few times. The genes are TRBV6-1 and TRBJ2-5; TRBD1 agrees at 8 bases. The CDR3 spans 14 residues. V dropped 6 bases and J dropped 4; count of bases not matched to a gene: 7. Germline CDR1 and CDR2: MNHNS and SASEGT. CDR3 sequence reads: CASRIDRGVETQYF. The CDR3 DNA follows: TGTGCCAGCAGGATCGACAGGGGTGTAGAGACCCAGTACTTC.

This clonotype was recorded at least ten times. The chain carries TRBV3-1 and TRBJ1-1; D unclear. Germline values: CDR1 LGHDT, CDR2 YNNKEL (reference sequence). Trimming removed 1 base from V and 0 bases from J, with 15 bases in between. The CDR3 totals 17 residues. CDR3 bases: TGTGCCAGCAGCCAAGGTGATGGTCGATTCATGAACACTGAAGCTTTCTTT. Its protein is CASSQGDGRFMNTEAFF.

This rearrangement joins TRBV6-4 to TRBJ1-1; TRBD1 agrees at 9 bases. The V gene's germline CDR1 is MRHNA and CDR2 SNTAGT. V lost 7 bases to trimming and J lost 12 bases; unmatched junction nucleotides: 12. The CDR3 contains 13 residues. The CDR3 region has the DNA TGTGCCAGCACCGCAAATACAGGGGGCCGAACTTTCTTT. Translating it yields CASTANTGGRTFF.

This clonotype was counted many times. The V and J genes are TRBV5-1 and TRBJ1-2, with a tentative D call TRBD1 (6 bases). The CDR3 has 13 residues. With 3 bases removed from V and 6 bases from J, the gap between germline ends came to 12 bases. CDR1 and CDR2 (germline): SGHRS, YFSETQ. The CDR3 DNA sequence: TGCGCCAGCAGCTCCGGACAGAGAAATGGCTACACCTTC. It yields the protein CASSSGQRNGYTF.

The table lists this clonotype with many counts. The chain uses TRBV7-8 and TRBJ1-2, with 9 positions matching TRBD1. Germline V gene lookup returns CDR1 SGHVS and CDR2 FQNEAQ. With V trimmed by 2 bases and J by 4 bases, 17 bases remained unmatched. The CDR3 is 19 amino acids. The CDR3 reads CASSLPHGDREIQGYGYTF. The CDR3 DNA sequence: TGTGCCAGCAGCTTACCTCATGGGGACAGGGAAATCCAGGGCTATGGCTACACCTTC.

This chain links TRBV6-1 with TRBJ1-5; 7 nucleotides align to TRBD1. The CDR3 covers 17 residues. After removal of 4 bases from V and 0 bases from J, the junction contained 9 bases not matched to a gene. Germline CDR1 reads MNHNS; CDR2 reads SASEGT. Here the CDR3 DNA reads TGTGCCAGCAGTGGCCGCGGGACAGTTTATAGCAATCAGCCCCAGCATTTT. This encodes CASSGRGTVYSNQPQHF.

This clonotype was observed many times. The chain has TRBV6-5 and TRBJ1-5; tentatively, D is TRBD1 (5 bases). The V end was cut by 4 bases, the J end by 1 base, with 8 bases between. CDR1 and CDR2 (germline): MNHEY, SVGAGI. This CDR3 spans 14 amino acids. CDR3 protein: CASSSGGSNQPQHF. In DNA, the CDR3 is TGTGCCAGCAGTTCCGGGGGGAGCAATCAGCCCCAGCATTTT.

This clonotype was recorded many times. V gene TRBV20-1 combines with J gene TRBJ1-1; D is unclear. CDR1 is DFQATT, CDR2 SNEGSKA, per germline (reference sequence). V shed 3 bases and J shed 0 bases, with 11 bases lying between them. The CDR3 has 14 amino acids. DNA of the CDR3: TGCAGTGCTAGGGTCGACATCATGAACACTGAAGCTTTCTTT. Translating it yields CSARVDIMNTEAFF.

This clonotype was seen at least ten times. The chain employs TRBV27 and TRBJ2-7, with D tentatively TRBD2 (5 bases). V dropped 6 bases and J dropped 0 bases, with 21 bases sitting between them. The CDR3 extends over 17 amino acids. CDR1 and CDR2 from the germline V gene are MNHEY and SMNVEV (reference sequence). In DNA, the CDR3 is TGTGCCAGCAGGGACCGGGCGAGGGCGAAGAGCTCCTACGAGCAGTACTTC. Encoded protein: CASRDRARAKSSYEQYF.